This TCR beta chain was retrieved from a study of T cell changes during pregnancy in multiple sclerosis. The data were produced by immunoSEQ multiplex PCR, yet TCRdb's version contains in-frame clones alone and is incomplete. The sample has roughly 97,000 clones, 90% seen once; the top ten hold roughly 0.77%. V lost 7 bases to trimming and J lost 0 bases, with 10 bases between them. Germline V gene lookup returns CDR1 MNHEY and CDR2 SVGAGI. There are 13 residues in the CDR3. The sample was peripheral blood, taken in the second trimester of pregnancy. The receptor was isolated from a female donor in good health, enrolled as a control in a pregnancy study. The gene calls are TRBV6-5 and TRBJ2-7; no reliable D call. As DNA, the CDR3 is TGTGCCAGCACCCCCGGTGGCTCCTACGAGCAGTACTTC. Translation gives CASTPGGSYEQYF.